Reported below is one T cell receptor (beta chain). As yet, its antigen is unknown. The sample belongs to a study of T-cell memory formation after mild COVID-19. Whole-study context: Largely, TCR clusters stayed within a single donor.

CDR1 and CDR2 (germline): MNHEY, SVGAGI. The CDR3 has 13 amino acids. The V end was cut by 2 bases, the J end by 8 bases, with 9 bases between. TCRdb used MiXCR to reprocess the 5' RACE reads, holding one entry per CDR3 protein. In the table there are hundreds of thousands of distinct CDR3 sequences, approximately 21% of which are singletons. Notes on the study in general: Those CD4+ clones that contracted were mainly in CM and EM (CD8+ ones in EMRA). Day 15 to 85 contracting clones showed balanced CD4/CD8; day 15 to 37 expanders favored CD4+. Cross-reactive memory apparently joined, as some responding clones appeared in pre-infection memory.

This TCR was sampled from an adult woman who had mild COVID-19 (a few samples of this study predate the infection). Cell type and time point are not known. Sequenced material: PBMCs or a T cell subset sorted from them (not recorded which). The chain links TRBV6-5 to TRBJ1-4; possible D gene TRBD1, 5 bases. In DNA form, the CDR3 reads TGTGCCAGCAGTTACAGTGAGGGGGAAAAACTGTTTTTT. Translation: CASSYSEGEKLFF.